The 26 T cell receptor beta chains given below trace back to one sample, sequenced in a study of cytomegalovirus exposure and HLA in healthy donors. PCR involved 60 Vbeta and 13 Jbeta primers. Assay used: immunoSEQ multiplex PCR; TCRdb lists only in-frame clones, some missing. The data show roughly 130,000 clones, with roughly 71% seen just once and roughly 6% held by the top ten. The sequencing sample was made of PBMCs. Every receptor here comes from a woman aged 50 to 65 in good health and CMV-seropositive.

The chain recombines TRBV15 with TRBJ1-5; D is undetermined. Germline-derived CDR1 and CDR2 are LNHNV and YYDKDF (reference sequence). Trimming left V 0 bases short and J 7 bases short, with 7 bases between. The CDR3 extends over 13 amino acids. CDR3 sequence reads: CATSRDFVQPQHF. The CDR3 DNA follows: TGTGCCACCAGCAGAGATTTCGTCCAGCCCCAGCATTTT.

This clone appeared a single time. This chain joins TRBV18 and TRBJ2-5, with a tentative D call TRBD1 (5 bases). This CDR3 comprises 15 residues. Trimming pared 3 bases from V and 1 base from J, leaving 12 bases between. Germline-derived CDR1 and CDR2 are KGHSH and LQKENI. The CDR3 protein is CASSPLSGAQETQYF. As DNA, the CDR3 is TGTGCCAGCTCACCCCTCAGTGGGGCCCAAGAGACCCAGTACTTC.

The chain couples TRBV29-1 to TRBJ1-2, with 10 bases identical to TRBD1. The CDR3 is made up of 15 amino acids. Trimming removed 8 bases from V and 3 bases from J; junction bases left unmatched: 12. Germline CDR1 is SQVTM and CDR2 is ANQGSEA. CDR3 sequence (DNA): TGCAGCTTTCGGGGGGACAGGGGTGGGGACTATGGCTACACCTTC. Its translation is CSFRGDRGGDYGYTF.

A few counts support this clone. The chain recombines TRBV7-9 with TRBJ1-2; D is unresolved. Looked up from germline, CDR1 is SEHNR and CDR2 is FQNEAQ (reference sequence). The CDR3 is made up of 14 amino acids. Trimming left V 5 bases short and J 7 bases short, with 17 bases between. CDR3 loop: CASSGEGRSSGYTF. As DNA, the CDR3 is TGTGCCAGCAGCGGAGAGGGAAGGTCGTCTGGCTACACCTTC. Complete variable domain (other parts from reference TRBV7-9 and TRBJ1-2): DTGVSQNPRHKITKRGQNVTFRCDPISEHNRLYWYRQTLGQGPEFLTYFQNEAQLEKSRLLSDRFSAERPKGSFSTLEIQRTEQGDSAMYLCASSGEGRSSGYTFGSGTRLTVV.

The rearrangement joins TRBV30 to TRBJ1-2, with TRBD1 identical over 7 bases. After removal of 5 bases from V and 2 bases from J, the junction contained 2 bases not matched to a gene. The CDR3 runs 12 residues. Germline-derived CDR1 and CDR2 are GTSNPN and SVGIG (reference sequence). CDR3 coding DNA: TGTGCCTGGCGACAGGGAAACTATGGCTACACCTTC. It specifies CAWRQGNYGYTF.

This clone appeared many times. This sequence joins TRBV5-1 and TRBJ1-3, with TRBD1 matching 10 bases. The J segment lost 4 bases and the V segment lost 5 bases, leaving 9 bases of the junction unmatched. The CDR3 covers 16 residues. Germline loops: CDR1 SGHRS, CDR2 YFSETQ. CDR3 loop: CASRTGTGATGNTIYF. CDR3 nucleotide sequence: TGCGCCAGCAGAACCGGGACAGGGGCTACAGGAAACACCATATATTTT.

The chain carries TRBV6-5 and TRBJ1-1, with a tentative D call TRBD1 (5 bases). Germline V lookup: CDR1 MNHEY, CDR2 SVGAGI. The CDR3 spans 15 residues. V was shortened by 0 bases and J by 1 base, with 9 bases between the two germline ends. CDR3 sequence reads: CASSYSPDRNTEAFF. In DNA, the CDR3 is TGTGCCAGCAGTTACTCACCAGACAGGAACACTGAAGCTTTCTTT.

The chain combines TRBV19 with TRBJ1-1, with TRBD1 as a possible D gene (6 bases). The germline V gene has CDR1 LNHDA and CDR2 SQIVND (reference sequence). Trimming shortened V by 5 bases and J by 8 bases, and 15 bases separated the two germline ends. The CDR3 covers 13 residues. CDR3: CASSFGQPREAFF. CDR3 nucleotides: TGTGCCAGTAGTTTCGGACAGCCTAGGGAAGCTTTCTTT.

Concerning this clone: One end of the junction fails to match germline, which may point to a read error. The chain joins TRBV5-1 to TRBJ1-2; D uncertain. Germline CDR1 is SGHRS and CDR2 is YFSETQ. The CDR3 consists of 12 residues. The CDR3 reads CASSASNYGYPF. In nucleotides, the CDR3 is TGCGCCAGCAGTGCATCTAACTATGGCTACCCCTTC.

This clone was seen only a few times. V is TRBV7-9 and J is TRBJ2-1; the match to TRBD2 covers 11 bases. V shed 0 bases, J shed 5 bases, and the junction held 6 bases outside the gene matches. The CDR3 is 17 amino acids. Per germline, CDR1 SEHNR and CDR2 FQNEAQ (reference sequence). CDR3: CASSLAPGLAAHNEQFF. In nucleotides, the CDR3 is TGTGCCAGCAGCTTAGCGCCGGGACTAGCGGCACACAATGAGCAGTTCTTC. The variable domain in full, with the rest retrieved from reference TRBV7-9 and TRBJ2-1, is DTGVSQNPRHKITKRGQNVTFRCDPISEHNRLYWYRQTLGQGPEFLTYFQNEAQLEKSRLLSDRFSAERPKGSFSTLEIQRTEQGDSAMYLCASSLAPGLAAHNEQFFGPGTRLTVL.

This clone was observed a few times. This chain joins TRBV5-6 and TRBJ1-5, with a possible D match to TRBD1 (6 bases). Between the trimmed V and J ends, which lost 4 bases and 3 bases, there was a span of 11 bases. CDR3 length: 14 residues. The germline V gene encodes CDR1 SGHDT and CDR2 YYEEEE. The CDR3 bases are TGTGCCAGCAGCAAGACAGGTTTCAATCAGCCCCAGCATTTT. Amino acid sequence: CASSKTGFNQPQHF.

The chain recombines TRBV7-8 with TRBJ2-5; perhaps TRBD1 as D (6 bases). V was clipped by 0 bases and J by 7 bases, with 12 bases between them. The germline CDR1 and CDR2 sequences are SGHVS and FQNEAQ. The CDR3 is made up of 14 amino acids. Written as DNA, the CDR3 is TGTGCCAGCAGCTTAGCGGGGGCCAGGCGGACCCAGTACTTC. Protein: CASSLAGARRTQYF.

The chain is built from TRBV27 and TRBJ1-4; D call uncertain. This CDR3 has 16 amino acids. The V end was cut by 3 bases, the J end by 0 bases, with 11 bases between. The germline V gene has CDR1 MNHEY and CDR2 SMNVEV (reference sequence). Written as DNA, the CDR3 is TGTGCCAGCAGTTTTGGTCGGGGTCCAACTAATGAAAAACTGTTTTTT. Its translation: CASSFGRGPTNEKLFF. The entire variable domain, with the rest obtained from reference TRBV27 and TRBJ1-4, is as follows: EAQVTQNPRYLITVTGKKLTVTCSQNMNHEYMSWYRQDPGLGLRQIYYSMNVEVTDKGDVPEGYKVSRKEKRNFPLILESPSPNQTSLYFCASSFGRGPTNEKLFFGSGTQLSVL.

The chain recombines TRBV19 with TRBJ1-2, with a possible D match to TRBD1 (5 bases). The germline V gene has CDR1 LNHDA and CDR2 SQIVND (reference sequence). The CDR3 contains 15 residues. V was trimmed by 3 bases and J by 1 base, leaving 12 bases between them. In DNA, the CDR3 is TGTGCCAGTAGTATGGGCAGGGATCTTAACTATGGCTACACCTTC. Encoded protein: CASSMGRDLNYGYTF.

V usage is TRBV5-1 and J usage is TRBJ2-7; D gene ambiguous. CDR1 is SGHRS, CDR2 YFSETQ, per germline. This CDR3 contains 13 residues. Trimming removed 2 bases from V and 4 bases from J, with 10 bases in between. CDR3 in amino acids: CASSFSALYEQYF. CDR3 bases: TGCGCCAGCAGCTTTTCTGCCCTATACGAGCAGTACTTC.

This chain joins TRBV19 and TRBJ1-1, with no clear D. The CDR3 loop spans 14 amino acids. The germline V gene has CDR1 LNHDA and CDR2 SQIVND (reference sequence). V was cut by 4 bases and J by 4 bases, with 13 bases left in between. The CDR3 nucleotides are TGTGCCAGTAGTACCGGGGTCTTGGGCACTGAAGCTTTCTTT. Its protein is CASSTGVLGTEAFF. The full variable domain, its missing parts supplied by reference TRBV19 and TRBJ1-1, is DGGITQSPKYLFRKEGQNVTLSCEQNLNHDAMYWYRQDPGQGLRLIYYSQIVNDFQKGDIAEGYSVSREKKESFPLTVTSAQKNPTAFYLCASSTGVLGTEAFFGQGTRLTVV.

The chain is built from TRBV5-1 and TRBJ2-7, with unresolved D. V was trimmed by 0 bases and J by 0 bases, leaving 7 bases between them. The CDR3 runs to 14 residues. Germline assignment: CDR1 SGHRS and CDR2 YFSETQ. This CDR3 is CASSLALSSYEQYF. CDR3 sequence (DNA): TGCGCCAGCAGCTTGGCTCTCAGCTCCTACGAGCAGTACTTC.

This sequence joins TRBV13 and TRBJ1-2; a possible D gene is TRBD1 (5 bases). This CDR3 comprises 12 residues. V lost 6 bases and J lost 7, with 12 bases in between. Germline CDR1 and CDR2: PRHDT and FYEKMQ (reference sequence). CDR3 DNA: TGTGCCAGCAGTCAGGGTCTGGGTGGCTACACCTTC. Translating it yields CASSQGLGGYTF.

V usage is TRBV6-1 and J usage is TRBJ1-1; no clear D gene. From germline, CDR1 is MNHNS and CDR2 SASEGT. The V gene lost 8 bases and the J gene lost 0 bases, with 16 bases spanning the gap. The CDR3 runs to 15 residues. The CDR3 is CASSRSGGLNTEAFF. The CDR3 coding sequence is TGTGCCAGCTCCCGATCCGGAGGGTTGAACACTGAAGCTTTCTTT.

This clone showed up just a few times. The J gene is TRBJ2-7, the V gene TRBV19; no clear D gene. From germline, CDR1 is LNHDA and CDR2 SQIVND (reference sequence). Trimming cost V 6 bases and J 2 bases, with 17 bases left between them. The CDR3 is made up of 15 amino acids. As DNA, the CDR3 is TGTGCCAGTAGCGATCCAAACGGGTTTACCTACGAGCAGTACTTC. This codes for CASSDPNGFTYEQYF.

The V call is TRBV15, the J call TRBJ2-3; the match to TRBD2 covers 15 bases. Germline V gene data show CDR1 as LNHNV and CDR2 as YYDKDF (reference sequence). After removal of 1 base from V and 6 bases from J, the junction contained 2 bases not matched to a gene. This CDR3 comprises 16 residues. This CDR3 reads CATSRGTSGGADTQYF. CDR3 coding DNA: TGTGCCACCAGCAGAGGGACTAGCGGGGGGGCGGATACGCAGTATTTT. The full variable domain, in which reference TRBV15 and TRBJ2-3 provide the parts outside the CDR3, is DAMVIQNPRYQVTQFGKPVTLSCSQTLNHNVMYWYQQKSSQAPKLLFHYYDKDFNNEADTPDNFQSRRPNTSFCFLDIRSPGLGDTAMYLCATSRGTSGGADTQYFGPGTRLTVL.

The genes are TRBV6-6 and TRBJ2-7, with D perhaps TRBD2 (5 bases). This CDR3 is 14 amino acids long. V shed 0 bases and J shed 2 bases, with 8 bases lying between them. CDR1 and CDR2 from the germline V gene are MNHNY and SVGAGI (reference sequence). The CDR3 sequence: CASSYSLGAYEQYF. The CDR3, as DNA: TGTGCCAGCAGTTACTCACTAGGAGCCTACGAGCAGTACTTC.

The rearrangement joins TRBV7-2 to TRBJ2-7, with TRBD2 matching 11 bases. Per germline, CDR1 SGHTA and CDR2 FQGNSA. This CDR3 region has 14 residues. V was clipped by 8 bases and J by 3 bases; unmatched bases: 6. CDR3 residues: CASALAGGNYEQYF. The CDR3, as DNA: TGTGCCAGCGCTCTAGCGGGGGGCAACTACGAGCAGTACTTC.

For the CDR3, the DNA is TGTGCCAGTAGTATAGGCCGGACAGGCCCCACGGAAAAACTGTTTTTT. Translation gives CASSIGRTGPTEKLFF. The V and J genes are TRBV19 and TRBJ1-4; 7 nucleotides line up with TRBD1. There are 16 residues in the CDR3. Germline CDR1 and CDR2: LNHDA and SQIVND (reference sequence). Trimming took 1 base from V and 8 from J; bases not matched to a gene: 10.

The chain is built from TRBV5-6 and TRBJ2-1; D is unclear. CDR3 size: 15 residues. V was clipped by 0 bases and J by 5 bases, with 12 bases between them. Germline V CDR1 and CDR2: SGHDT, YYEEEE. The CDR3 DNA is TGTGCCAGCAGCTTGGGAACAGCTGACGACAATGAGCAGTTCTTC. Translated: CASSLGTADDNEQFF. The variable domain in full, completed from reference TRBV5-6 and TRBJ2-1, reads DAGVTQSPTHLIKTRGQQVTLRCSPKSGHDTVSWYQQALGQGPQFIFQYYEEEERQRGNFPDRFSGHQFPNYSSELNVNALLLGDSALYLCASSLGTADDNEQFFGPGTRLTVL.

V is TRBV19 and J is TRBJ1-3; no definite D call. The CDR3 has 17 amino acids. Trimming pared 3 bases from V and 3 bases from J, leaving 18 bases between. The germline CDR1 and CDR2 sequences are LNHDA and SQIVND (reference sequence). CDR3 coding DNA: TGTGCCAGTAGTATTTTGGGCTCGACCCTGCATGGAAACACCATATATTTT. Its protein is CASSILGSTLHGNTIYF. Full variable domain (missing parts from reference TRBV19 and TRBJ1-3): DGGITQSPKYLFRKEGQNVTLSCEQNLNHDAMYWYRQDPGQGLRLIYYSQIVNDFQKGDIAEGYSVSREKKESFPLTVTSAQKNPTAFYLCASSILGSTLHGNTIYFGEGSWLTVV.